The 4 T cell receptor beta chains below were found in one sample sequenced in a study of CD8 T cells in ankylosing spondylitis. TCRdb re-analysed the 5' RACE reads in MiXCR, keeping a single row per CDR3 protein. The sample contains about 320,000 distinct CDR3 sequences, roughly 11% of which appear only once. The sequencing sample was made of blood, either unsorted or a sorted T cell fraction (not recorded which). The receptors shown here come from a female donor with ankylosing spondylitis or in good health (not recorded which).

This clonotype was found a few times. The chain combines TRBV14 with TRBJ1-4; D perhaps matches TRBD1 (6 bases). This CDR3 is built from 16 residues. Germline assignment: CDR1 SGHDN and CDR2 FVKESK. With 4 bases removed from V and 3 bases from J, the gap between germline ends came to 15 bases. The CDR3: CASSPVSGAPNEKLFF. CDR3 in DNA: TGTGCCAGCAGCCCTGTCTCGGGGGCACCTAATGAAAAACTGTTTTTT.

The table lists this clonotype with many counts. The V gene is TRBV9, the J gene TRBJ2-3; TRBD2 matches at 8 bases. Germline V gene sequence: CDR1 SGDLS, CDR2 YYNGEE. V was pared by 1 base and J by 4 bases, with 5 bases of the junction left unmatched. The CDR3 loop spans 15 amino acids. The CDR3 loop reads CASSVWSGGADTQYF. The CDR3 coding sequence is TGTGCCAGCAGCGTATGGAGCGGGGGAGCAGATACGCAGTATTTT.

This clonotype was picked up many times. The chain has TRBV20-1 and TRBJ2-1, with a possible D match to TRBD2 (6 bases). Germline V gene lookup returns CDR1 DFQATT and CDR2 SNEGSKA (reference sequence). V was pared by 5 bases and J by 0 bases, with 11 bases between. This CDR3 has 14 amino acids. CDR3 loop: CSASRGNSYNEQFF. The CDR3 DNA sequence: TGCAGTGCTTCGCGGGGAAACTCCTACAATGAGCAGTTCTTC.

The chain is built from TRBV20-1 and TRBJ2-1; TRBD2 matches at 8 bases. From germline, CDR1 is DFQATT and CDR2 SNEGSKA (reference sequence). This CDR3 is built from 15 residues. CDR3 in amino acids: CFGGHGGDFYNEQFF. The CDR3 DNA is TGCTTCGGGGGCCACGGGGGGGACTTTTACAATGAGCAGTTCTTC.